The rows below give T cell receptor beta chains drawn from one sample of a study of T cells in narcolepsy. The protocol was immunoSEQ multiplex PCR, while the TCRdb copy is restricted to in-frame clones and leaves out a portion. The sample lists some 30,000 clones, around four fifths occurring once. Input material: CD45RA- memory CD4+ T cells from PBMCs. The receptors were gathered from a human donor with narcolepsy. CDR3s include the opening cysteine and the closing phenylalanine or tryptophan. The D gene is left open where the match is weak. Part of the rows lack a size; the others show once, few, many or a class for expanded clones.

V	size	J	D	CDR3	DNA
TRBV6-5	-	TRBJ1-1	TRBD1	CASSRGGTGTEAFF	TGTGCCAGCAGTAGAGGGGGCACGGGGACTGAAGCTTTCTTT
TRBV2	-	TRBJ1-2	-	CARTTGGGYTF	TGTGCCCGCACGACAGGCGGTGGCTACACCTTC
TRBV2	-	TRBJ1-1	TRBD1	CASREARTGNTEAFF	TGTGCCAGCAGGGAAGCTCGGACAGGCAACACTGAAGCTTTCTTT
TRBV2	-	TRBJ2-2	TRBD2	CASSGPVAGVLTGELFF	TGTGCCAGCAGTGGCCCAGTGGCGGGGGTCCTCACCGGGGAGCTGTTTTTT
TRBV28	few	TRBJ1-1	-	CASSRQRVEAFF	TGTGCCAGCAGTAGACAGCGAGTTGAAGCTTTCTTT
TRBV9	-	TRBJ1-2	TRBD1	CASSVATGQGNGYTF	TGTGCCAGCAGCGTAGCTACCGGACAGGGGAATGGCTACACCTTC
TRBV7-7	-	TRBJ2-1	-	CASSLSVGSYNEQFF	TGTGCCAGCAGCTTGAGCGTCGGCTCCTACAATGAGCAGTTCTTC
TRBV9	once	TRBJ2-3	-	CASSVAGVGSDTQYF	TGTGCCAGCAGCGTAGCGGGAGTAGGCTCAGATACGCAGTATTTT
TRBV29-1	once	TRBJ2-7	TRBD1	CSVSPQGAKRDEQYF	TGCAGCGTGAGCCCGCAGGGGGCCAAGCGGGACGAGCAGTACTTC
TRBV11-2	-	TRBJ2-3	-	CASTLTRDTQYF	TGTGCCAGCACCCTTACAAGGGATACGCAGTATTTT
TRBV5-1	-	TRBJ2-4	TRBD1	CASSLASQGAENIQYF	TGCGCCAGCAGCTTGGCCTCACAGGGGGCCGAAAACATTCAGTACTTC
TRBV7-7	-	TRBJ2-1	TRBD1	CASSSGQGAYNEQFF	TGTGCCAGCAGCTCAGGACAGGGGGCCTACAATGAGCAGTTCTTC
TRBV4-1	few	TRBJ1-2	TRBD1	CASSQGTGYGYTF	TGCGCCAGCAGCCAAGGGACAGGGTATGGCTACACCTTC
TRBV5-4	-	TRBJ2-7	-	CASSLAGGGQSYEQYF	TGTGCCAGCAGCTTGGCCGGTGGGGGTCAATCCTACGAGCAGTACTTC
TRBV2	few	TRBJ1-5	-	CASSEAEDQPQHF	TGTGCCAGCAGTGAAGCAGAGGATCAGCCCCAGCATTTT
TRBV7-8	few	TRBJ2-1	-	CASSLPGRTYNEQFF	TGTGCCAGCAGCTTACCCGGGAGAACGTACAATGAGCAGTTCTTC
TRBV7-2	-	TRBJ2-7	TRBD2	CASSLDLREGRVDF	TGTGCCAGCAGCTTGGATCTGCGGGAGGGCCGGGTTGACTTC
TRBV6-1	-	TRBJ2-7	-	CASSEKIGYEQYF	TGTGCCAGCAGTGAAAAAATAGGATACGAGCAGTACTTC
TRBV7-6	-	TRBJ2-1	TRBD1	CASSYRTGAYNEQFF	TGTGCCAGCAGCTACCGGACAGGTGCCTACAATGAGCAGTTCTTC
TRBV18	-	TRBJ2-5	-	CASSHGEGVETQYF	TGTGCCAGCTCCCACGGAGAGGGTGTGGAGACCCAGTACTTC
TRBV7-9	once	TRBJ2-2	-	CASSFRGETTGELFF	TGTGCCAGCAGCTTTCGCGGCGAGACCACCGGGGAGCTGTTTTTT
TRBV5-4	-	TRBJ2-6	-	CASGIRGSGANVLTF	TGTGCCAGCGGTATCCGGGGGTCTGGGGCCAACGTCCTGACTTTC